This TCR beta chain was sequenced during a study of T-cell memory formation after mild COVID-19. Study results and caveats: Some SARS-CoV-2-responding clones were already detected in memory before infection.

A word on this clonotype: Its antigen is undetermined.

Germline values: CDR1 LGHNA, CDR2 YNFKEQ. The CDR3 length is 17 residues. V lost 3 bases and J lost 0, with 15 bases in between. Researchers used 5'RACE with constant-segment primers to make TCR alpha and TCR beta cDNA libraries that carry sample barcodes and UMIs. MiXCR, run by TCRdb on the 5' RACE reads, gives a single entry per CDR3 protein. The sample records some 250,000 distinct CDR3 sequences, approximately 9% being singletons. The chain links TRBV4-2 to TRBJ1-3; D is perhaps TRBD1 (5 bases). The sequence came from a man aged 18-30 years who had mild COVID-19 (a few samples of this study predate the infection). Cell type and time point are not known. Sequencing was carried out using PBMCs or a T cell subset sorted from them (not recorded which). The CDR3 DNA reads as TGTGCCAGCAGCCAGGGAACCGGGACCGGCTCTGGAAACACCATATATTTT. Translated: CASSQGTGTGSGNTIYF.